The entry below gives a single TCR beta chain sequence along with its context. This clonotype was seen ten or more times. Its target antigen remains unknown. Base qualities are not at hand, and no much larger clone is one base apart. The data derive from a study of response to subunit inactivated influenza vaccine (dated 2018 in TCRdb). For the study in its entirety: Deep quantitative T cell receptor repertoire profiling was used in the study to track responses to a trivalent subunit inactivated influenza vaccine.

The full study reports these points: The authors suggested that each seasonal influenza vaccination may recruit only a limited number of new T cells.

Receptors were amplified or captured by RT-PCR. The sequencer was an Illumina HiSeq 2500. The public reads were reanalyzed by TCRdb: fastp trimming at Q25, MiXCR alignment, in-frame beta chains only. Rows with a matching CDR3 protein are joined into one entry that keeps the most common DNA and genes. The sample records about half a million distinct CDR3 sequences, about 7.6% of which are singletons. The ten top clones hold 10% to 15% of the sample. Based on the germline V gene, the CDR1 and CDR2 sequences are SGDLS and YYNGEE. V is cut back by 3 bases and J by 5 bases, with 7 bases in the junction unmatched. From its cysteine to its phenylalanine, the CDR3 spans 14 amino acids. CDR3 DNA is the only sequence kept; it has 42 bases, read in frame from the first base.

This TCR was sampled from a man between 50 and 69 years old who received an inactivated influenza vaccine. Donor details come from another sample of the same person, matched by shared clones. The specimen comprised PBMCs from blood, sampled around 2 years after vaccination. The chain was built from TRBV9 and TRBJ2-7; 8 junctional bases match TRBD2. In nucleotide form, the sequence is TGTGCCAGCAGCGCAAAAGCGGGAGCCCACGAGCAGTACTTC. Its amino acids are CASSAKAGAHEQYF. With the portions outside the CDR3 filled from the reference TRBV9 and TRBJ2-7 genes, the complete variable region becomes DSGVTQTPKHLITATGQRVTLRCSPRSGDLSVYWYQQSLDQGLQFLIQYYNGEERAKGNILERFSAQQFPDLHSELNLSSLELGDSALYFCASSAKAGAHEQYFGPGTRLTVT.